Presented here are 30 T cell receptor beta chains from one specimen sequenced in a study of radiotherapy plus CTLA-4 blockade in lung cancer. Produced via immunoSEQ multiplex PCR; TCRdb's table is partial and in-frame only. The sample lists tens of thousands of clones, roughly 78% occurring once. The specimen comprised peripheral blood, sampled from a patient treated with radiotherapy plus ipilimumab. These receptors were obtained from a human donor with non-small cell lung cancer who had a complete response to radiotherapy plus ipilimumab.

In this sample, this clone turned up once. The chain is built from TRBV7-9 and TRBJ2-6; D is perhaps TRBD2 (5 bases). This CDR3 has 18 residues. CDR1 and CDR2 (germline): SEHNR, FQNEAQ (reference sequence). V was pared by 0 bases and J by 0 bases, with 12 bases between. The CDR3 here is CASSLAKAVSSGANVLTF. CDR3 coding DNA: TGTGCCAGCAGCTTAGCGAAAGCGGTTAGCTCTGGGGCCAACGTCCTGACTTTC.

J is TRBJ1-2 and V is TRBV29-1, with 7 bases matching TRBD1. This CDR3 region has 13 residues. After removal of 5 bases from V and 7 bases from J, the junction contained 10 bases not matched to a gene. CDR1 and CDR2 (germline): SQVTM, ANQGSEA. CDR3 residues: CSVLLQGGGGYTF. The DNA for the CDR3 is TGCAGCGTTCTACTTCAGGGGGGAGGTGGCTACACCTTC.

The gene calls are TRBV18 and TRBJ1-5; 8 nucleotides line up with TRBD1. Germline CDR1 KGHSH, CDR2 LQKENI. V was clipped by 3 bases and J by 6 bases; unmatched bases: 7. The CDR3 is 15 residues long. For the CDR3, the DNA is TGTGCCAGCTCACCTGTACAGGGGGGTTCTCAGCCCCAGCATTTT. As protein: CASSPVQGGSQPQHF. Supplemented by reference TRBV18 and TRBJ1-5, the full variable domain reads NAGVMQNPRHLVRRRGQEARLRCSPMKGHSHVYWYRQLPEEGLKFMVYLQKENIIDESGMPKERFSAEFPKEGPSILRIQQVVRGDSAAYFCASSPVQGGSQPQHFGDGTRLSIL.

This sequence joins TRBV7-9 and TRBJ2-7; D is possibly TRBD2 (5 bases). Trimming shortened V by 0 bases and J by 3 bases, and 9 bases separated the two germline ends. Germline loops: CDR1 SEHNR, CDR2 FQNEAQ (reference sequence). There are 14 residues in the CDR3. CDR3 residues: CASSLAGNDYEQYF. The CDR3 coding sequence is TGTGCCAGCAGCTTAGCCGGGAACGACTACGAGCAGTACTTC.

The chain carries TRBV7-9 and TRBJ2-7; D possibly corresponds to TRBD2 (7 bases). Trimming cost V 7 bases and J 3 bases, with 22 bases left between them. Per the germline V gene, CDR1 is SEHNR and CDR2 is FQNEAQ (reference sequence). There are 16 residues in the CDR3. CDR3 sequence (DNA): TGTGCCAGCACCACCACCCCCGGGGGGCGCGACTACGAGCAGTACGTC. Amino acid sequence: CASTTTPGGRDYEQYV.

The rearrangement uses TRBV27 and TRBJ1-5, with TRBD1 matching over 7 bases. J lost 5 bases, V lost 6 bases, and 10 bases had no gene match. CDR1 MNHEY and CDR2 SMNVEV come from the germline V gene (reference sequence). The CDR3 extends over 15 amino acids. CDR3 region: CASRMTDREHQPQHF. In DNA form, the CDR3 reads TGTGCCAGCAGAATGACCGACAGGGAACATCAGCCCCAGCATTTT.

This clone was seen just once. Other nucleotide sequences in the sample specify the same CDR3. The chain links TRBV7-2 to TRBJ2-5; 7 bases fit TRBD1. The CDR3 loop spans 13 amino acids. V lost 5 bases, J lost 5 bases, and 5 bases stayed unmatched. In germline, CDR1 is SGHTA, CDR2 FQGNSA. This CDR3 is CASSPTGAETQYF. For the CDR3, the DNA is TGTGCCAGCAGCCCAACAGGGGCCGAGACCCAGTACTTC.

This clone has just a few counts. The chain employs TRBV5-1 and TRBJ1-4; 9 bases match TRBD1. V was clipped by 0 bases and J by 5 bases; unmatched bases: 5. Germline V gives CDR1 SGHRS, CDR2 YFSETQ. The CDR3 runs 16 residues. This CDR3 reads CASSLGGQGGNEKLFF. The CDR3 region has the DNA TGCGCCAGCAGCTTGGGGGGACAGGGAGGGAATGAAAAACTGTTTTTT. Based on the CDR3 plus reference TRBV5-1 and TRBJ1-4, the full variable domain is KAGVTQTPRYLIKTRGQQVTLSCSPISGHRSVSWYQQTPGQGLQFLFEYFSETQRNKGNFPGRFSGRQFSNSRSEMNVSTLELGDSALYLCASSLGGQGGNEKLFFGSGTQLSVL.

The chain carries TRBV20-1 and TRBJ2-1; D ambiguous. In germline, CDR1 is DFQATT, CDR2 SNEGSKA (reference sequence). Trimming cost V 2 bases and J 10 bases, with 9 bases left between them. The CDR3 consists of 11 residues. The CDR3 protein is CSARRAGEQFF. The CDR3 DNA reads TGCAGTGCTAGAAGGGCAGGCGAGCAGTTCTTC.

The rearrangement joins TRBV7-9 to TRBJ2-1; TRBD2 matches at 9 bases. CDR1 SEHNR and CDR2 FQNEAQ come from the germline V gene (reference sequence). V was clipped by 2 bases and J by 0 bases; unmatched bases: 5. The CDR3 is 17 residues long. The CDR3 loop reads CASSLWRGRDSYNEQFF. In DNA, the CDR3 is TGTGCCAGCAGCTTATGGCGCGGGAGGGACTCCTACAATGAGCAGTTCTTC.

This rearrangement joins TRBV18 to TRBJ2-3; D is perhaps TRBD1 or TRBD2 (5 bases each). This CDR3 comprises 14 residues. Between the trimmed V and J ends, which lost 5 bases and 5 bases, there was a span of 14 bases. CDR1 KGHSH and CDR2 LQKENI come from the germline V gene. This CDR3 reads CASSAGASEDTQYF. The DNA for the CDR3 is TGTGCCAGCTCAGCCGGGGCCTCGGAAGATACGCAGTATTTT.

This clone was counted once. The chain carries TRBV19 and TRBJ2-7, with D possibly TRBD2 on 6 matching bases. V was shortened by 3 bases and J by 3 bases, with 21 bases between the two germline ends. This CDR3 has 17 amino acids. Germline CDR1 is LNHDA and CDR2 is SQIVND (reference sequence). The CDR3 sequence: CASSIAAQGLGLYEQYF. The CDR3, as DNA: TGTGCCAGTAGTATCGCCGCACAAGGTTTGGGACTCTACGAGCAGTACTTC.

V and J are TRBV7-2 and TRBJ1-2, with D maybe TRBD1 (6 bases). Trimming cost V 6 bases and J 2 bases, with 13 bases left between them. Germline V CDR1 and CDR2: SGHTA, FQGNSA. The length of the CDR3 is 14 residues. CDR3 nucleotide sequence: TGTGCCAGCAGTCCGGCGGGGGCAAACTATGGCTACACCTTC. Its translation is CASSPAGANYGYTF.

In this sample, this clone turned up a few times. The V call is TRBV19, the J call TRBJ2-2, with no clear D. V lost 10 bases and J 3 bases, leaving 12 bases between the germline ends. Germline V gene data show CDR1 as LNHDA and CDR2 as SQIVND (reference sequence). The CDR3 totals 13 residues. In DNA, the CDR3 is TGTGCCACCCTCCGTCGGGACACCGGGGAGCTGTTTTTT. Amino acids: CATLRRDTGELFF.

The sample holds a few counts of this clone. This rearrangement joins TRBV30 to TRBJ1-2; D is uncertain. The V gene lost 3 bases and the J gene lost 8 bases, with 13 bases spanning the gap. The CDR3 sequence is 12 residues long. In germline, CDR1 is GTSNPN, CDR2 SVGIG (reference sequence). As DNA, the CDR3 is TGTGCCTGGAGAGGTCGGGGTAGGGGCTACACCTTC. Its protein is CAWRGRGRGYTF.

This clone was found a few times. The rearrangement uses TRBV28 and TRBJ1-6; D not resolved. V was trimmed by 5 bases and J by 2 bases, leaving 7 bases between them. The length of the CDR3 is 14 residues. Per germline, CDR1 MDHEN and CDR2 SYDVKM. The CDR3 DNA follows: TGTGCCAGCAGTCCCCAGGCCTATAATTCACCCCTCCACTTT. It specifies CASSPQAYNSPLHF.

J is TRBJ2-1 and V is TRBV5-8, with 13 bases aligning to TRBD2. Germline CDR1 reads SGHTS; CDR2 reads YDEGEE. The CDR3 extends over 15 amino acids. V lost 4 bases to trimming and J lost 7 bases; unmatched junction nucleotides: 5. CDR3 DNA: TGTGCCAGCAGCATAGGACTAGCGGGAGCAAATGAGCAGTTCTTC. It translates to CASSIGLAGANEQFF.

The chain employs TRBV5-6 and TRBJ1-4; 7 bases fit TRBD1. The CDR3 contains 16 residues. The junction had 10 bases not matched to a gene; V was cut back by 1 base and J by 7 bases. Germline CDR1 reads SGHDT; CDR2 reads YYEEEE. CDR3 bases: TGTGCCAGCAGCTTGATTAGACAGGGAAGGAGTGAAAAACTGTTTTTT. This gives the protein CASSLIRQGRSEKLFF.

This rearrangement joins TRBV7-2 to TRBJ1-1, with D tentatively TRBD1 (6 bases). Germline V gene sequence: CDR1 SGHTA, CDR2 FQGNSA. This CDR3 spans 14 amino acids. Trimming stripped 5 bases from V and 4 bases from J, with 14 bases between. The DNA for the CDR3 is TGTGCCAGCAGCCCTAACAGGGCCGGCACTGAAGCTTTCTTT. This encodes CASSPNRAGTEAFF. Variable domain in full (rest from reference TRBV7-2 and TRBJ1-1): GAGVSQSPSNKVTEKGKDVELRCDPISGHTALYWYRQSLGQGLEFLIYFQGNSAPDKSGLPSDRFSAERTGGSVSTLTIQRTQQEDSAVYLCASSPNRAGTEAFFGQGTRLTVV.

The V call is TRBV5-1, the J call TRBJ1-1, with a possible D match to TRBD1 (6 bases). The germline V gene has CDR1 SGHRS and CDR2 YFSETQ. Trimming took 6 bases from V and 3 from J, leaving 18 bases between them. The CDR3 length is 15 residues. The CDR3 DNA reads as TGCGCCAGCAACCGGGTCACTCCAGGGGACACTGAAGCTTTCTTT. This encodes CASNRVTPGDTEAFF. The variable domain in full, with the rest retrieved from reference TRBV5-1 and TRBJ1-1, is KAGVTQTPRYLIKTRGQQVTLSCSPISGHRSVSWYQQTPGQGLQFLFEYFSETQRNKGNFPGRFSGRQFSNSRSEMNVSTLELGDSALYLCASNRVTPGDTEAFFGQGTRLTVV.

With respect to this clone: The same CDR3 arises from other DNA sequences in this sample as well. The genes are TRBV6-5 and TRBJ1-2, with D perhaps TRBD1 (5 bases). Germline V gene sequence: CDR1 MNHEY, CDR2 SVGAGI. CDR3 length equals 14 residues. V was cut by 2 bases and J by 0 bases, with 7 bases left in between. The CDR3: CASSYRQTNYGYTF. The CDR3 DNA follows: TGTGCCAGCAGTTACCGACAGACTAACTATGGCTACACCTTC.

In its sample, this clone was seen once. CDR3 sequence: CASSYEGLGANTQYF. In DNA form, the CDR3 reads TGTGCCAGCAGTTACGAAGGACTGGGGGCGAATACGCAGTATTTT. The rearrangement joins TRBV6-6 to TRBJ2-3; D is perhaps TRBD1 (6 bases). Germline V gene sequence: CDR1 MNHNY, CDR2 SVGAGI (reference sequence). The length of the CDR3 is 15 residues. Trimming shortened V by 2 bases and J by 7 bases, and 16 bases separated the two germline ends.

The gene calls are TRBV7-2 and TRBJ1-5; 9 bases map to TRBD1. Losses at the gene ends were 3 bases for V and 6 bases for J; bases not matched to a gene: 6. Germline V gene data show CDR1 as SGHTA and CDR2 as FQGNSA. The CDR3 length is 15 residues. The CDR3 bases are TGTGCCAGCAGCTTCACAGGGGGCATGGGTCAGCCCCAGCATTTT. Amino acids: CASSFTGGMGQPQHF.

This clone has a single count. The genes are TRBV6-4 and TRBJ2-1, with TRBD2 identical over 7 bases. Germline V gives CDR1 MRHNA, CDR2 SNTAGT. The CDR3 sequence is 14 residues long. V lost 8 bases, J lost 0 bases, and 4 bases stayed unmatched. The CDR3 DNA follows: TGTGCCAGCGGGGGGGACTTCTCCTACAATGAGCAGTTCTTC. As protein: CASGGDFSYNEQFF.

In this sample, this clone turned up a few times. The chain combines TRBV18 with TRBJ2-5; TRBD2 is a possible D gene (6 bases). The CDR3 has 15 residues. V lost 0 bases to trimming and J lost 1 base, with 9 bases between them. Germline V gene sequence: CDR1 KGHSH, CDR2 LQKENI. The CDR3 DNA sequence: TGTGCCAGCTCACCACCGGGGGGTCCCCAAGAGACCCAGTACTTC. It yields the protein CASSPPGGPQETQYF.

This clone has only a few counts. The gene calls are TRBV5-1 and TRBJ1-1; no clear D. The CDR3 loop spans 15 amino acids. Germline lookup yields CDR1 SGHRS and CDR2 YFSETQ. V was shortened by 4 bases and J by 6 bases, with 19 bases between the two germline ends. Here the CDR3 DNA reads TGCGCCAGCAGCCTTGTGGAGGGAGGAAACTCTGAAGCTTTCTTT. Amino acid sequence: CASSLVEGGNSEAFF.

This rearrangement joins TRBV2 to TRBJ1-1, with D possibly being TRBD1 (6 bases). CDR1 is SNHLY and CDR2 is FYNNEI in the germline V gene. The V gene lost 5 bases and the J gene lost 1 base, with 11 bases spanning the gap. CDR3 size: 14 residues. The CDR3 region is CASSNRAQNTEAFF. In nucleotides, the CDR3 is TGTGCCAGCAGTAACAGGGCTCAGAACACTGAAGCTTTCTTT.

V usage is TRBV4-3 and J usage is TRBJ2-3; D unclear. Germline V gene sequence: CDR1 LGHNA, CDR2 YSLEER. CDR3 size: 16 residues. Trimming took off 0 bases at V and 2 bases at J, with 12 bases between the two ends. The DNA for the CDR3 is TGCGCCAGCAGCCAAGACGGGCGTTGGAACACAGATACGCAGTATTTT. Amino acids: CASSQDGRWNTDTQYF.

The chain is built from TRBV15 and TRBJ1-2, with D tentatively TRBD1 (5 bases). Per the germline V gene, CDR1 is LNHNV and CDR2 is YYDKDF (reference sequence). The CDR3 loop spans 15 amino acids. Trimming shortened V by 3 bases and J by 4 bases, and 15 bases separated the two germline ends. The CDR3 sequence is CATSSPQGDAYGYTF. CDR3 sequence (DNA): TGTGCCACCAGCAGCCCCCAGGGAGATGCCTATGGCTACACCTTC.

This clone was picked up one time. The J gene is TRBJ2-1, the V gene TRBV27, with TRBD2 identical over 8 bases. Germline V gene data show CDR1 as MNHEY and CDR2 as SMNVEV (reference sequence). Trimming cost V 2 bases and J 7 bases; bases outside gene matches: 1. CDR3 length equals 13 residues. The CDR3 here is CASSLAGGNEQFF. The CDR3 DNA is TGTGCCAGCAGTTTAGCGGGAGGTAATGAGCAGTTCTTC.